This is a list of T cell receptor beta chains from one sample in a study of shared clonotypes between healthy human individuals. Profiled with immunoSEQ multiplex PCR; TCRdb holds only in-frame clones, not every one. The sample carries approximately 330,000 clones, around four fifths recorded once. The sample comprised memory CD4+ T cells sorted from blood. The source of these receptors is a young man in good health. Each CDR3 is given with its conserved first and last residue. The D gene is left open where the match is weak. Rows give clone size only sometimes, using once, few, many, or a class for an expanded clone.

-	TRBV7-2	TRBJ2-5	-	CASSLGRGRQETQYF	TGTGCCAGCAGCTTAGGAAGGGGGAGGCAAGAGACCCAGTACTTC
TRBD1	TRBV2	TRBJ1-5	many	CASSDGQGTNRPQHF	TGTGCCAGCAGTGACGGACAGGGGACCAATCGGCCCCAGCATTTT
TRBD2	TRBV25-1	TRBJ2-1	-	CASSTTRTSEQFF	TGTGCCAGTTCAACTACCAGGACTAGTGAGCAGTTCTTC
TRBD1	TRBV5-6	TRBJ2-3	-	CASSRTGTGGADTQYF	TGTGCCAGCAGCAGAACCGGGACAGGGGGCGCAGATACGCAGTATTTT
TRBD2	TRBV20-1	TRBJ2-5	-	CSASGRETQYF	TGCAGTGCTAGCGGGAGGGAGACCCAGTACTTC
-	TRBV29-1	TRBJ1-1	once	CSAGWGNTEAFF	TGCAGCGCCGGGTGGGGGAACACTGAAGCTTTCTTT
-	TRBV5-1	TRBJ2-1	-	CASSLKMFEQFF	TGCGCCAGCAGCCTGAAAATGTTTGAGCAGTTCTTC
-	TRBV5-1	TRBJ2-4	few	CASRPGGNAGGSKNIQYF	TGCGCCAGCAGACCAGGCGGGAATGCCGGAGGGTCCAAAAACATTCAGTACTTC
TRBD2	TRBV11-2	TRBJ2-7	-	CASSPRTSGPYEQYF	TGTGCCAGCAGCCCGAGGACTAGCGGCCCTTACGAGCAGTACTTC
-	TRBV11-1	TRBJ2-6	-	CASSPVRSGANVLTF	TGTGCCAGCAGCCCCGTCAGGTCTGGGGCCAACGTCCTGACTTTC
TRBD1	TRBV2	TRBJ1-2	-	CASSTQGQGLYGYTF	TGTGCCAGCAGCACTCAAGGACAGGGTTTATATGGCTACACCTTC
TRBD2	TRBV29-1	TRBJ2-5	-	CSVVTSGTETQYF	TGCAGCGTTGTGACTAGCGGGACTGAGACCCAGTACTTC
TRBD2	TRBV5-1	TRBJ2-2	-	CASSLSGGISTEELFF	TGCGCCAGCAGCTTATCGGGGGGTATTAGCACCGAGGAGCTGTTTTTT
-	TRBV20-1	TRBJ2-1	-	CSASQLNEQFF	TGCAGTGCTAGCCAGTTAAATGAGCAGTTCTTC
-	TRBV29-1	TRBJ1-1	-	CSVKKGTGHTEAFF	TGCAGCGTTAAAAAGGGAACAGGGCACACTGAAGCTTTCTTT
TRBD1	TRBV10-1	TRBJ1-1	-	CASSEAGGTNTEAFF	TGCGCCAGCAGTGAAGCAGGGGGCACGAACACTGAAGCTTTCTTT
-	TRBV27	TRBJ2-3	-	CATRTAMGDTQYF	TGTGCCACCCGGACCGCTATGGGAGATACGCAGTATTTT
TRBD2	TRBV30	TRBJ2-3	once	CAWRLAGDTDTQYF	TGTGCCTGGAGGCTAGCGGGGGACACAGATACGCAGTATTTT
-	TRBV9	TRBJ2-2	-	CASSAAINTGELFF	TGTGCCAGCAGCGCGGCTATCAACACCGGGGAGCTGTTTTTT
TRBD1	TRBV18	TRBJ2-1	-	CASSPALRTGHNEQFF	TGTGCCAGCTCACCTGCACTCCGGACAGGGCACAATGAGCAGTTCTTC
TRBD1	TRBV10-3	TRBJ2-4	-	CAIKGTESIQYF	TGTGCCATCAAGGGGACAGAGTCCATTCAGTACTTC
-	TRBV28	TRBJ2-7	-	CASSPHLNRDGEQYF	TGTGCCAGCAGTCCGCATCTCAATCGGGACGGCGAGCAGTACTTC
-	TRBV6-5	TRBJ1-3	-	CASRYDTNSGNTIYF	TGTGCCAGCAGATACGACACCAACTCTGGAAACACCATATATTTT
-	TRBV6-1	TRBJ1-2	-	CAISESPGDYGYTF	TGTGCCATCAGTGAGTCCCCGGGCGACTATGGCTACACCTTC
-	TRBV5-1	TRBJ1-2	-	CASSFSTSNGYTF	TGCGCCAGCAGCTTTTCAACCTCGAATGGCTACACCTTC
TRBD2	TRBV10-3	TRBJ2-1	few	CATASGVSYNEQFF	TGTGCCACCGCTAGCGGGGTCTCCTACAATGAGCAGTTCTTC
-	TRBV19	TRBJ2-3	-	CASSIIGARSDTQYF	TGTGCCAGTAGTATCATTGGGGCTAGATCAGATACGCAGTATTTT
-	TRBV4-3	TRBJ2-3	-	CASSQEPRLMTDTQYF	TGCGCCAGCAGCCAAGAACCTAGACTTATGACAGATACGCAGTATTTT
-	TRBV5-1	TRBJ2-7	-	CASSLEATSYEQYF	TGCGCCAGCAGCTTGGAGGCTACTAGCTACGAGCAGTACTTC
TRBD2	TRBV5-6	TRBJ2-5	-	CASSSVRAGVKETQYF	TGTGCCAGCAGCTCCGTGCGAGCGGGAGTAAAAGAGACCCAGTACTTC
-	TRBV10-2	TRBJ1-6	-	CASYGGSESSYNSPLHF	TGCGCCAGCTACGGGGGCTCCGAGAGCTCCTATAATTCACCCCTCCACTTT
-	TRBV11-3	TRBJ2-2	-	CASSPTDGELFF	TGTGCCAGCAGCCCGACAGACGGGGAGCTGTTTTTT
-	TRBV7-8	TRBJ1-5	-	CASSEGNQPQHF	TGTGCCAGCAGCGAGGGCAATCAGCCCCAGCATTTT
TRBD1	TRBV28	TRBJ1-2	-	CASRWTGSLYGYTF	TGTGCCAGCAGATGGACAGGGTCTCTATATGGCTACACCTTC
TRBD2	TRBV30	TRBJ2-3	-	CAWTLGRADARRDTQYF	TGTGCCTGGACCCTCGGGAGGGCGGACGCCCGCCGAGATACGCAGTATTTT
TRBD1	TRBV2	TRBJ2-2	-	CASGDRGPGELFF	TGTGCCAGCGGGGACAGGGGGCCCGGGGAGCTGTTTTTT
-	TRBV18	TRBJ2-1	once	CASSPRPNYNEQFF	TGTGCCAGCTCACCCCGACCCAATTACAATGAGCAGTTCTTC
-	TRBV5-1	TRBJ1-2	-	CASSLASSGVDYGYTF	TGCGCCAGCAGCTTGGCGAGTTCAGGGGTAGACTATGGCTACACCTTC
-	TRBV6-1	TRBJ2-7	few	CASWTDHDYEQYF	TGTGCCAGCTGGACTGATCATGACTACGAGCAGTACTTC
TRBD2	TRBV2	TRBJ2-7	-	CASSGRSGLADYEQYF	TGTGCCAGCAGCGGCAGATCGGGACTAGCGGACTACGAGCAGTACTTC
-	TRBV19	TRBJ2-1	once	CASSVDGTSYNEQFF	TGTGCCAGTAGTGTGGACGGAACCTCCTACAATGAGCAGTTCTTC
-	TRBV6-6	TRBJ2-7	-	CASKVVRGLSYEQYF	TGTGCCAGCAAGGTTGTACGGGGTTTGTCCTACGAGCAGTACTTC
TRBD1	TRBV2	TRBJ1-1	once	CASSQDRMNTEAFF	TGTGCCAGCAGTCAGGACAGGATGAACACTGAAGCTTTCTTT
TRBD2	TRBV5-1	TRBJ2-2	-	CASSQTSGYTGELFF	TGCGCCAGCAGCCAGACTAGCGGATACACCGGGGAGCTGTTTTTT
-	TRBV2	TRBJ1-4	-	CASRPSGATNEKLFF	TGTGCCAGCAGGCCATCGGGGGCAACTAATGAAAAACTGTTTTTT
TRBD1	TRBV28	TRBJ1-2	-	CATVSRTGARSSF	TGTGCCACCGTATCCAGGACAGGGGCGCGGTCCAGCTTC
-	TRBV5-1	TRBJ2-2	-	CASSLRGAQNTGELFF	TGCGCCAGCAGCTTGAGGGGGGCTCAAAACACCGGGGAGCTGTTTTTT
TRBD2	TRBV5-6	TRBJ2-5	once	CASSLFGTSVETQYF	TGTGCCAGCAGCTTGTTTGGGACTAGCGTCGAGACCCAGTACTTC
-	TRBV30	TRBJ1-4	-	CACGVNEKLFF	TGTGCCTGCGGGGTAAATGAAAAACTGTTTTTT
TRBD2	TRBV5-1	TRBJ2-1	-	CASSLYGRSGDEQFF	TGCGCCAGCAGCTTGTACGGGAGGTCAGGCGATGAGCAGTTCTTC
TRBD1	TRBV6-1	TRBJ1-5	-	CASSSGTGVNQPQHF	TGTGCCAGCAGTTCTGGGACAGGGGTCAATCAGCCCCAGCATTTT